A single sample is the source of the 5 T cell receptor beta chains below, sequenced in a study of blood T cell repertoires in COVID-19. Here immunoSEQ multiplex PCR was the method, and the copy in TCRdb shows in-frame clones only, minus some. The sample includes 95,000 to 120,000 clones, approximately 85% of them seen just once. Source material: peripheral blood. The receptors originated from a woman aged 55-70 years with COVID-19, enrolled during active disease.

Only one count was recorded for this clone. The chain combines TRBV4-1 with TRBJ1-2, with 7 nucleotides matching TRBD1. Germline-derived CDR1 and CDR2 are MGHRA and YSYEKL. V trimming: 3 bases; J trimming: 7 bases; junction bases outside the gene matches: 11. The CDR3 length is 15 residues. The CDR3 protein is CASSQQGELVSGYTF. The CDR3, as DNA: TGCGCCAGCAGCCAGCAGGGGGAGTTAGTCTCTGGCTACACCTTC.

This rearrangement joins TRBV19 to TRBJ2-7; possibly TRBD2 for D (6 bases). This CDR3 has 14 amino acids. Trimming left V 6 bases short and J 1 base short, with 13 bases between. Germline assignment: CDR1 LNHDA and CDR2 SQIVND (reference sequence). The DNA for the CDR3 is TGTGCCAGTAGGGGGGAAGGGAGGTCCTACGAGCAGTACTTC. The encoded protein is CASRGEGRSYEQYF.

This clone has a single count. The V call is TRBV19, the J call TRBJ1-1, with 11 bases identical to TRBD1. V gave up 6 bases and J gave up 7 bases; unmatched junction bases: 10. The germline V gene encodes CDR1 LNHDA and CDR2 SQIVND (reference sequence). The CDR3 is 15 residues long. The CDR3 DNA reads TGTGCCAGTAGCCTTACTAGGGACAGGGGGAATGAAGCTTTCTTT. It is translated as CASSLTRDRGNEAFF.

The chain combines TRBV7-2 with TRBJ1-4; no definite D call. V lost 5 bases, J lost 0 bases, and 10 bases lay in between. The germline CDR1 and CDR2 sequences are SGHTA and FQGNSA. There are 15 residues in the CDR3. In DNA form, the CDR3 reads TGTGCCAGCAGCCCCGGCGGCGCAACTAATGAAAAACTGTTTTTT. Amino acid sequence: CASSPGGATNEKLFF.

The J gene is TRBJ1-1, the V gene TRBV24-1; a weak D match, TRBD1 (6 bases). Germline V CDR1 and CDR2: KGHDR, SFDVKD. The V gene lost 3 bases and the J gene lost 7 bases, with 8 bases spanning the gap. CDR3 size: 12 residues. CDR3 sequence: CATSDPDSEAFF. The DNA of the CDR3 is TGTGCCACCAGTGATCCGGACAGTGAAGCTTTCTTT.